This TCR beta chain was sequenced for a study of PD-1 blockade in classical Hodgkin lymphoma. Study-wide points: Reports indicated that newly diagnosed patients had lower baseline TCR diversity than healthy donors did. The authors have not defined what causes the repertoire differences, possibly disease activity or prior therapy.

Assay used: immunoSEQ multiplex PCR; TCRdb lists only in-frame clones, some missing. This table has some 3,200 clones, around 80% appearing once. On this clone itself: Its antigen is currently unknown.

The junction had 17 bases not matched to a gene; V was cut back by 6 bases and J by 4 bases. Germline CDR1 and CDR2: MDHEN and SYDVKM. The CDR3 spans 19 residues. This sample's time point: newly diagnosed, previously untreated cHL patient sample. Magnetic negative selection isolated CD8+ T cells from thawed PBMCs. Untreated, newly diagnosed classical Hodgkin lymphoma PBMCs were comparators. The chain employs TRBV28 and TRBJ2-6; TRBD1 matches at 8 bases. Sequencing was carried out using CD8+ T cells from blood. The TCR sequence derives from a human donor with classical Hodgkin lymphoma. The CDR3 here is CASRPWLIRTGTGANVLTF. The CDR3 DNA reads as TGTGCCAGCAGGCCTTGGCTGATCAGGACAGGGACCGGGGCCAACGTCCTGACTTTC.